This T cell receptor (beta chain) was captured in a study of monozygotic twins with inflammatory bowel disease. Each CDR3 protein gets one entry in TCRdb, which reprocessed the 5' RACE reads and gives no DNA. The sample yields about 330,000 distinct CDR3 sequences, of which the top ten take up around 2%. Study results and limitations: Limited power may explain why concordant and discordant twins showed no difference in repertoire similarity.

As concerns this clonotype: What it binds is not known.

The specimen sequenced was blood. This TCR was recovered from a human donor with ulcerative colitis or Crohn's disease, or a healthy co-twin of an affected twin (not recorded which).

This CDR3 is CSARRGTATAYEQYF. The genes are TRBV20-1 and TRBJ2-7; TCRdb's assignment of TRBD1 cannot be checked, as there is no DNA. CDR1 and CDR2 (germline): DFQATT, SNEGSKA (reference sequence). This CDR3 contains 15 residues.